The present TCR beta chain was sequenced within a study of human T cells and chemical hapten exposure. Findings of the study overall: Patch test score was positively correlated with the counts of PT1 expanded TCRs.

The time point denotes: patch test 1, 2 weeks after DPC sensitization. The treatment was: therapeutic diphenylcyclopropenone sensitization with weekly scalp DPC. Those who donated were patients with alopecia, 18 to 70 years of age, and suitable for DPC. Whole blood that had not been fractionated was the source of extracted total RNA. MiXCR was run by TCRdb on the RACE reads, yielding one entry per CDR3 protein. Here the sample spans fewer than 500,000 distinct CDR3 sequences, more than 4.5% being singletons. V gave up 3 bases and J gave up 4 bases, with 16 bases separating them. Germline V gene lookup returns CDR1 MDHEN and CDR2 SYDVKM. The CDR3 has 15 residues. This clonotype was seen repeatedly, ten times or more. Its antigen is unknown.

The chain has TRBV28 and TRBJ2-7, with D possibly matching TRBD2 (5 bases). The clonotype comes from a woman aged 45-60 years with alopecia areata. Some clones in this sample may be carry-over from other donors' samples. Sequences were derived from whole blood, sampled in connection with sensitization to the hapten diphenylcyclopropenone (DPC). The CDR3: CASSLDSAAGYEQYF. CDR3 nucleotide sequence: TGTGCCAGCAGTTTGGATAGCGCCGCCGGATACGAGCAGTACTTC.